Listed below are T cell receptor beta chains from one sample, sequenced in a study of relationships among human T cell subsets. Each CDR3 protein is one row after TCRdb ran MiXCR on the multiplex PCR reads. The sample lists 7,500 to 9,500 distinct CDR3 sequences; about 54% were seen once. Sequencing was done on a sample of memory T cells sorted from blood. All receptors come from a man aged 35 to 55 in good health. Each CDR3 is given with its conserved first and last residue. Fields, in order: V gene, D gene, J gene, clone size, CDR3 DNA, CDR3 protein. D genes are given only for firm matches. Some rows have no size entry. The others give once, few or many, or a class for an expanded clone.

TRBV28,.,TRBJ2-6,.,TGTGCCGGCAGTTCGCGCGCAGGGGCCAACGTCCTGACTTTC,CAGSSRAGANVLTF
TRBV28,.,TRBJ2-5,.,TGTGCCAGCAGTTTCGGTGGCCAACAAGAGACCCAGTACTTC,CASSFGGQQETQYF
TRBV27,TRBD2,TRBJ2-1,.,TGTGCCAGCAGTTTACAAGGGACTAGGCCGTTCTTC,CASSLQGTRPFF
TRBV7-8,TRBD2,TRBJ2-3,.,TGTGCCAGCAGCCGGACTAGCGGGGTACGCACAGATACGCAGTATTTT,CASSRTSGVRTDTQYF
TRBV2,TRBD1,TRBJ2-3,.,TGTGCCAGCAGTGAGGGGACAGGCACAGATACGCAGTATTTT,CASSEGTGTDTQYF
TRBV14,.,TRBJ2-7,few,TGTGCCAGCAGCCAAGCAGGTCGGGGTAGGCCCCGCGAGCAGTACTTC,CASSQAGRGRPREQYF
TRBV20-1,.,TRBJ2-3,.,TGCAGTGCTAGGGGGCAGGGGTTCACAGATACGCAGTATTTT,CSARGQGFTDTQYF
TRBV19,.,TRBJ1-5,.,TGTGCCAGTAGTATTGGACCGGGCCAGGGTTCCGGTAATCAGCCCCAGCATTTT,CASSIGPGQGSGNQPQHF
TRBV5-8,TRBD1,TRBJ2-1,.,TGTGCCAGCAGCGCCGGGACAGGACCCTATCAGAACAATGAGCAGTTCTTC,CASSAGTGPYQNNEQFF
TRBV5-1,TRBD1,TRBJ1-1,.,TGCGCCAGCAGCTTGGGGACAGGCAATGAAGCTTTCTTT,CASSLGTGNEAFF
TRBV11-2,TRBD1,TRBJ1-1,medium-sized,TGTGCCAGCAGCGCAGGGGGCCGAAGGAACACTGAAGCTTTCTTT,CASSAGGRRNTEAFF
TRBV5-4,TRBD2,TRBJ2-1,.,TGTGCCAGCAGCTTACTAGCGGGGGGCAGGAATGAGCAGTTCTTC,CASSLLAGGRNEQFF
TRBV12-3/TRBV12-4,.,TRBJ1-3,once,TGTGCCAGCAATTTACAGACTCTCTCTGGAAACACCATATATTTT,CASNLQTLSGNTIYF
TRBV10-3,TRBD1,TRBJ1-1,few,TGTGCCATCAGTGAGTCGGTGACAGGGATGAACACTGAAGCTTTCTTT,CAISESVTGMNTEAFF
TRBV28,.,TRBJ2-1,few,TGTGCCAGCAGTTCCCCCGCTGGGACCTATAACAATGAGCAGTTCTTC,CASSSPAGTYNNEQFF
TRBV5-1,.,TRBJ2-3,.,TGCGCCAGCAGCCTAGATAGGGGACCAGTAGATACGCAGTATTTT,CASSLDRGPVDTQYF
TRBV10-1,.,TRBJ2-2,.,TGCGCCAGCAGTGTACCGGGCACCGGGGAGCTGTTTTTT,CASSVPGTGELFF
TRBV14,TRBD2,TRBJ2-1,.,TGTGCCAGCAGCCAAGGGACTAGCGGGAGAAGGAATAAGCAGTCCTTC,CASSQGTSGRRNKQSF
TRBV19,.,TRBJ1-1,.,TGTGCCAGTAGTGCCGTGGGGAATTTGGGAGCTTTCTTT,CASSAVGNLGAFF
TRBV27,.,TRBJ1-5,.,TGTGTCAGCAGTTTTTCGGCAGGGGATCAGCCCCAGCATTTT,CVSSFSAGDQPQHF
TRBV10-3,.,TRBJ2-7,.,TGTGCCATCAGTGAGTCGGGCAGGGGCGCCTACGAGCAGTACTTC,CAISESGRGAYEQYF
TRBV7-9,.,TRBJ2-3,few,TGTGCCAGCAGCTTCAGCGCCCGCACAGATACGCAGTATTTT,CASSFSARTDTQYF
TRBV11-2,.,TRBJ2-5,.,TGTGCCAGCAGCTTTTCCATCGGGAGCCAAGAGACCCAGTACTTC,CASSFSIGSQETQYF
TRBV20-1,.,TRBJ2-1,.,TGCAGTGCTAGTAATGACCTCCGATCCTACAATGAGCAGTTCTTC,CSASNDLRSYNEQFF
TRBV27,.,TRBJ2-1,.,TGTGCCAGCAGAAGGGGCGGAATAAGCTCCTACAATGAGCAGTTCTTC,CASRRGGISSYNEQFF
TRBV6-5,.,TRBJ2-3,.,TGTGCCAGCAGTGCGGACTCAGATACGCAGTATTTT,CASSADSDTQYF